Included here is one T cell receptor beta chain sequence, with context. Its antigen is currently not known. Base qualities are not at hand, and no much larger clone is one base apart. This sample is drawn from a study of shared clonotypes between healthy human individuals (dated by TCRdb to 2018 to 2021). Looking at the study overall: Three men and a couple of women, aged 18 to 49 years, made up the cohort. To estimate repertoire size and how much clonotypes are shared between individuals, the study performed deep sequencing of blood TCR repertoires from a few healthy adults. To increase sequencing depth and limit assay-specific biases, different laboratories used diverse techniques to prepare libraries and sequence TCR repertoires. Per donor, leukapheresis produced somewhere between about 0.9 and 10 billion PBMCs.

Using the deep immunoSEQ assay, TCR CDR3 regions were amplified from genomic DNA by multiplex PCR. Extracted genomic DNA from each cell subset was spread evenly across all wells of several immunoSEQ 96-well plates, with each plate serving as a replicate. For unsorted PBMC, each replicate PCR was loaded with approximately 300 ng genomic DNA, equivalent to tens of thousands of T cell genomes. Genomic DNA from unsorted PBMC was sequenced over ten immunoSEQ deep assay plates. Purified libraries were measured with a Qubit 3.0 fluorometer, size-checked on a Bioanalyzer 2100, and measured again with the KAPA Library Quantification kit. A separate single-read 150-cycle Illumina NextSeq 550 flow cell was used to sequence each immunoSEQ 96-well plate. The source study handled its data this way. Because only junctional sequences without quality scores were contained in the immunoSEQ output, filtering matching that applied to full-length reads could not be performed. To assign V/J genes and CDR3, sequences were annotated using PyIR, a Python wrapper for IgBLAST v1.9, with IMGT germline references. Reads with weak V/J assignments (E-value above 1e-6), missing CDR3, stop codons, out-of-frame junctions, or ambiguous translated residues were removed. V3J clonotypes were defined as sequences sharing an identical inferred V gene, J gene, and CDR3 amino acid sequence. Percentage overlap between repertoires was computed as shared unique clonotypes divided by the size of the smaller repertoire. Repertoire richness was assessed with RTK rarefaction, the Chao1 estimator, and Recon v2.1 estimates of unobserved clonotypes. Not all clones reach the TCRdb copy of this immuneACCESS table, which keeps in-frame sequences only. Checked studies attribute under half of the gap to unresolved V genes and leave the rest unexplained. The V and J calls and clone size were taken over from that table, and D and trimming were inferred from the DNA. Within this sample are approximately 500,000 clones, with 75% to 80% of them counted one time only. Around 12% of the sample is in the top ten clones.

Germline trimming amounts to 1 base on V and 5 bases on J, with 4 as the count of junction bases outside the gene matches. CDR1 GTSNPN and CDR2 SVGIG are derived from the germline V gene (reference sequence). The CDR3 covers 14 residues, taking in both the cysteine and the phenylalanine. Of all the DNA, just the CDR3 is kept, 42 bases in frame from base 1. Overall study results and their limits: Only blood was sampled, and tissue TCR repertoires likely differ from those in blood. Pairwise subsampling led to the expectation that sequencing depth would affect the degree of clonotype sharing among donors. Because the study included a small number of donors, the genetic and exposure-history diversity represented was limited.

The donors were healthy, HIV-negative adults who had no recently reported acute infections or vaccinations. Every donor was a Caucasian adult residing in Nashville, Tennessee, USA. For unsorted samples, approximately 89 million PBMCs were counted, and genomic DNA was extracted using the QIAamp DNA Blood Mini kit. Blood was obtained by leukapheresis, after which PBMCs were separated by Ficoll-Histopaque density gradient centrifugation and cryopreserved in liquid nitrogen vapor phase. Sequenced input: PBMCs. The sequence was obtained from a woman aged 40-49 years in good health. Some clones in this sample may be carry-over from other donors' samples. The V and J genes are TRBV30 and TRBJ2-2, with TRBD1 matching 7 junction bases. CDR3 protein: CAWSDYRGTGELFF. The DNA sequence is given as TGTGCCTGGAGTGACTACAGGGGAACCGGGGAGCTGTTTTTT.